This TCR beta chain was found in a study of blood T cell repertoires in COVID-19. The overall study: The United States, Italy and Spain were the sources of the acute and convalescent COVID-19 samples. PBMCs, B-cell-depleted T cells, or T cells provided the cDNA or gDNA that made up the material.

The method was immunoSEQ multiplex PCR; TCRdb's version includes in-frame clones alone and lacks a portion of them. The sample has about half a million clones; roughly 88% are singletons. The CDR3 sequence is 14 residues long. The germline V gene encodes CDR1 SGHTA and CDR2 FQGNSA. Trimming left V 1 base short and J 10 bases short, with 11 bases between. The receptor comes from a human donor in a cohort sampled during active COVID-19. The genes are TRBV7-2 and TRBJ1-6, with D possibly TRBD1 on 5 matching bases. Material for sequencing was peripheral blood. The CDR3 loop is CASSLVFGGSPLHF. The DNA for the CDR3 is TGTGCCAGCAGCTTAGTGTTCGGGGGATCACCCCTCCACTTT.